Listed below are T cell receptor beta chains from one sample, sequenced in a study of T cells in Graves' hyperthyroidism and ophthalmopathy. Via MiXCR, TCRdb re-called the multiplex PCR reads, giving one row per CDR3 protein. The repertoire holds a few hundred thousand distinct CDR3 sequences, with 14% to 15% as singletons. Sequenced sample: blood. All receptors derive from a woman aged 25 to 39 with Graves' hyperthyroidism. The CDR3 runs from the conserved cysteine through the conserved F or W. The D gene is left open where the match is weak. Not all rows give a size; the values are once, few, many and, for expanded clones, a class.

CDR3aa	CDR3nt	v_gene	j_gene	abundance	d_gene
CASSLFGRVPYNSPLHF	TGTGCCAGCAGCTTGTTCGGGAGGGTTCCCTATAATTCACCCCTCCACTTT	TRBV5-6	TRBJ1-6	-	-
CASSVATFETQYF	TGTGCCAGCAGCGTAGCCACATTTGAGACCCAGTACTTC	TRBV9	TRBJ2-5	-	-
CATSESHRPRETQYF	TGTGCCACTAGTGAATCGCACAGGCCCAGGGAGACCCAGTACTTC	TRBV24-1	TRBJ2-5	-	-
CASSWLPDTQYF	TGTGCCAGCAGTTGGTTACCAGATACGCAGTATTTT	TRBV2	TRBJ2-3	many	-
CASSESKTGFLEKLFF	TGTGCCAGCAGTGAATCGAAGACAGGATTCCTTGAAAAACTGTTTTTT	TRBV6-1	TRBJ1-4	few	-
CATSDMGNTGELFF	TGTGCCACCAGTGATATGGGGAACACCGGGGAGCTGTTTTTT	TRBV24-1	TRBJ2-2	few	-
CASTLLTGQGPYEQYF	TGTGCCAGCACTCTCTTGACCGGACAGGGTCCCTACGAGCAGTACTTC	TRBV27	TRBJ2-7	-	TRBD1
CSALGLAPSSYNEQFF	TGCAGTGCCCTTGGACTAGCGCCGAGCTCCTACAATGAGCAGTTCTTC	TRBV20-1	TRBJ2-1	many	TRBD2
CASSNSGTSIFYEQFF	TGTGCCAGCAGCAACTCCGGGACTAGCATCTTTTACGAGCAGTTCTTC	TRBV6-5	TRBJ2-1	-	TRBD2
CASSLAPGTGGNTIYF	TGTGCCAGCAGCTTAGCCCCAGGGACAGGAGGAAACACCATATATTTT	TRBV7-2	TRBJ1-3	-	TRBD1
CSAGTNRRTAIRSPLHF	TGCAGTGCTGGGACAAATAGAAGGACGGCCATCCGATCACCCCTCCACTTT	TRBV20-1	TRBJ1-6	-	-
CASSARDRGDDEQFF	TGTGCCAGTAGTGCCCGGGACAGGGGGGACGATGAGCAGTTCTTC	TRBV19	TRBJ2-1	-	TRBD1
CATEIYNEQFF	TGTGCCACCGAAATATACAATGAGCAGTTCTTC	TRBV24-1	TRBJ2-1	-	-
CASSEGGAAYEQFF	TGTGCCAGCAGTGAAGGCGGCGCCGCCTACGAGCAGTTCTTC	TRBV2	TRBJ2-1	-	-
CASSLTIRPFYEQYF	TGTGCCAGCAGCTTAACTATCCGGCCCTTCTACGAGCAGTACTTC	TRBV7-2	TRBJ2-7	-	-
CASSLVWSPEKLFF	TGTGCCAGCAGCTTAGTGTGGAGCCCTGAAAAACTGTTTTTT	TRBV7-8	TRBJ1-4	many	-
CASSPLAGTMETQYF	TGTGCCAGCAGTCCTCTAGCGGGAACCATGGAGACCCAGTACTTC	TRBV28	TRBJ2-5	many	TRBD2
CATTIRGTSYTDTQYF	TGTGCCACCACCATACGAGGTACTTCTTACACAGATACGCAGTATTTT	TRBV24-1	TRBJ2-3	many	-
CAISGWGQGSDNEQFF	TGTGCCATCAGTGGATGGGGACAGGGGTCGGACAATGAGCAGTTCTTC	TRBV10-3	TRBJ2-1	few	TRBD1
CASSLVEDYYEQYF	TGTGCCAGCAGCTTAGTCGAGGACTACTACGAGCAGTACTTC	TRBV7-2	TRBJ2-7	-	-
CAISVAGGETQYF	TGTGCCATCAGTGTAGCGGGAGGCGAGACCCAGTACTTC	TRBV10-3	TRBJ2-5	-	TRBD2
CASSVGPDLGYEKLFF	TGTGCCAGCAGCGTAGGACCCGACCTGGGCTATGAAAAACTGTTTTTT	TRBV9	TRBJ1-4	-	-
CASRGIKTQYF	TGTGCCAGCAGGGGAATCAAGACCCAGTACTTC	TRBV6-1	TRBJ2-5	-	-
CASSFSGLAYSTDTQYF	TGTGCCAGCAGTTTCTCCGGACTAGCCTATAGCACAGATACGCAGTATTTT	TRBV27	TRBJ2-3	many	TRBD2
CASSFYGGSYGYTF	TGTGCCAGCAGCTTTTACGGGGGTTCCTATGGCTACACCTTC	TRBV5-4	TRBJ1-2	-	-
CASSLVTGATYEQYF	TGCGCCAGCAGCTTAGTAACAGGGGCCACCTACGAGCAGTACTTC	TRBV5-1	TRBJ2-7	many	TRBD1
CASSSRSSGVGTGELFF	TGTGCCAGCAGTTCCCGGTCCTCGGGGGTGGGCACCGGGGAGCTGTTTTTT	TRBV6-1	TRBJ2-2	few	-
CAISEGPTGNYGYTF	TGTGCCATCAGTGAGGGACCCACAGGGAACTATGGCTACACCTTC	TRBV10-3	TRBJ1-2	-	-
CSATYYTGELFF	TGCAGTGCTACCTATTACACCGGGGAGCTGTTTTTT	TRBV20-1	TRBJ2-2	few	-
CASSQRSNEQFF	TGTGCCAGCAGCCAAAGGAGCAATGAGCAGTTCTTC	TRBV3-1	TRBJ2-1	many	-
CAISEMTGTYGYTF	TGTGCCATCAGCGAGATGACAGGGACCTATGGCTACACCTTC	TRBV10-3	TRBJ1-2	few	TRBD1
CASSQGQGAIQETQYF	TGCGCCAGCAGCCAAGGGCAGGGGGCGATTCAAGAGACCCAGTACTTC	TRBV4-1	TRBJ2-5	-	TRBD1
CSARASARPYNEQFF	TGCAGTGCTAGAGCGAGCGCCCGACCCTACAATGAGCAGTTCTTC	TRBV20-1	TRBJ2-1	many	-
CASSGGSSYNEQFF	TGTGCCAGCAGTGGCGGAAGCTCCTACAATGAGCAGTTCTTC	TRBV12-3/TRBV12-4	TRBJ2-1	many	-
CAWSVKAGAPPQTQYF	TGTGCCTGGAGTGTAAAAGCGGGAGCGCCTCCCCAGACCCAGTACTTC	TRBV30	TRBJ2-5	-	TRBD2
CASSLAWGQGQLAGRTGGLFF	TGTGCCAGCAGCTTAGCGTGGGGACAGGGCCAACTAGCGGGAAGAACCGGGGGGCTGTTTTTT	TRBV7-8	TRBJ2-2	-	-
CASSSDIVGYGYTF	TGTGCCAGCAGCTCCGACATTGTAGGATATGGCTACACCTTC	TRBV11-2	TRBJ1-2	few	-
CATSDQGFSTDTQYF	TGTGCCACCAGTGATCAAGGGTTTAGCACAGATACGCAGTATTTT	TRBV24-1	TRBJ2-3	-	-
CASRKREGDNEQFF	TGTGCCAGCAGGAAGCGGGAGGGCGACAATGAGCAGTTCTTC	TRBV28	TRBJ2-1	many	TRBD2
CASSAAGRYNEQFF	TGTGCCAGCAGTGCCGCGGGAAGGTACAATGAGCAGTTCTTC	TRBV12-3/TRBV12-4	TRBJ2-1	many	-
CASSLDAGPPYEQYF	TGTGCCAGCAGCTTAGATGCAGGGCCCCCTTACGAGCAGTACTTC	TRBV7-8	TRBJ2-7	many	-
CASSPTGDYYEQYF	TGTGCCAGCAGCCCGACAGGGGATTACTACGAGCAGTACTTC	TRBV11-2	TRBJ2-7	-	TRBD1
CASSQWGAGQPQHF	TGTGCCAGCAGCCAATGGGGGGCTGGCCAGCCCCAGCATTTT	TRBV4-2	TRBJ1-5	few	-
CASTLPEYTDTQYF	TGTGCCAGCACCCTCCCAGAGTACACAGATACGCAGTATTTT	TRBV12-3/TRBV12-4	TRBJ2-3	-	-
CSARGGGDYEQYF	TGCAGTGCTAGGGGCGGGGGTGACTACGAGCAGTACTTC	TRBV20-1	TRBJ2-7	many	TRBD2